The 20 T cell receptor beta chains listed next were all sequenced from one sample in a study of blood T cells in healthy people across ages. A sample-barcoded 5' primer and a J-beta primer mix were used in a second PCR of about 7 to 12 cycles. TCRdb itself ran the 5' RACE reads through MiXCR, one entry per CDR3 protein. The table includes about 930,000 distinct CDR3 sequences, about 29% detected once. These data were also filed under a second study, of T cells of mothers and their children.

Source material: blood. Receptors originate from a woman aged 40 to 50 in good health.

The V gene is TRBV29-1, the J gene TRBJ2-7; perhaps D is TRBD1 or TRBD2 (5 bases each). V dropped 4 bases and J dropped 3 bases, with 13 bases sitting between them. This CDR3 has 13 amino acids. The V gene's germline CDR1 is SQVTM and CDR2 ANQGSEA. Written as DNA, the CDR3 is TGCAGCGTTGGTGAGGGGTTTGTCTACGAGCAGTACTTC. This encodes CSVGEGFVYEQYF.

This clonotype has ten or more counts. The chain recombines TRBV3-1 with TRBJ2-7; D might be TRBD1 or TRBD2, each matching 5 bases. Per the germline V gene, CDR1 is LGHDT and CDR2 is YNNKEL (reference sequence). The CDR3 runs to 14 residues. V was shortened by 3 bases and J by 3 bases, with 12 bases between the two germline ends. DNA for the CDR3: TGTGCCAGCAGCCATTGGGACCGTTTCTACGAGCAGTACTTC. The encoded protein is CASSHWDRFYEQYF.

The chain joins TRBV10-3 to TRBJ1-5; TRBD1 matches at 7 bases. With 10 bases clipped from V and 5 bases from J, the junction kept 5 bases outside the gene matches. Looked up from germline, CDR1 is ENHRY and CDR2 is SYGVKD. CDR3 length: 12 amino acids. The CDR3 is CATGDSYQPQHF. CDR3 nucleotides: TGTGCCACCGGGGACAGTTATCAGCCCCAGCATTTT.

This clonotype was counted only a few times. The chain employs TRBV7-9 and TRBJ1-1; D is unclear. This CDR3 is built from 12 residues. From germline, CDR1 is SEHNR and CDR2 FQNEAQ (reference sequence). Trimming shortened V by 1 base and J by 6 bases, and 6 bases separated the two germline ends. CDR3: CASSLDGAEAFF. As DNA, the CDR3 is TGTGCCAGCAGCTTAGACGGGGCTGAAGCTTTCTTT.

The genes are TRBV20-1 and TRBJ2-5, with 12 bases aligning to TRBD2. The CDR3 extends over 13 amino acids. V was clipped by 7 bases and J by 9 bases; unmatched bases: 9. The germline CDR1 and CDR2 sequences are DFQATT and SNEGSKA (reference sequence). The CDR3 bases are TGCAGTGGCTCGACTAGCGGGGGACCTTCCCAGTACTTC. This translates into CSGSTSGGPSQYF.

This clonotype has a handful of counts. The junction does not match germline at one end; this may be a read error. The CDR3: CAGSITGWYRGFPGFRSYF. CDR3 in DNA: TGTGCCGGCAGTATAACTGGGTGGTACAGGGGGTTTCCAGGATTCCGATCGTACTTC. V gene TRBV28 combines with J gene TRBJ2-7, with 8 nucleotides matching TRBD1. The CDR3 contains 19 residues. The germline V gene encodes CDR1 MDHEN and CDR2 SYDVKM.

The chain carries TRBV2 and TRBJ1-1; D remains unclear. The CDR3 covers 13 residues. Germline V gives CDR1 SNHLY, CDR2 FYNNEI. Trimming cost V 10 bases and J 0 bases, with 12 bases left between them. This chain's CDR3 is CANKLAMNTEAFF. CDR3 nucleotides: TGTGCCAACAAATTAGCCATGAACACTGAAGCTTTCTTT.

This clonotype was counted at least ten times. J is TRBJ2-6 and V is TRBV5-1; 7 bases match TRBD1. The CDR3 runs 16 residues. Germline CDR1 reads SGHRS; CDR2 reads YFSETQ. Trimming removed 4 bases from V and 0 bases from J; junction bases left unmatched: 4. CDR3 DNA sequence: TGCGCCAGCAGCATACGACAGGGCTCTGGGGCCAACGTCCTGACTTTC. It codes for CASSIRQGSGANVLTF.

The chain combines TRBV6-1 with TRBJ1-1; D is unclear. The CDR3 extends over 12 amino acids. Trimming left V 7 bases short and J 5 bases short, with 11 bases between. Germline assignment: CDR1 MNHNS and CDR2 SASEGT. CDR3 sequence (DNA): TGTGCCAGCATGCCATTAAGGACTGAAGCTTTCTTT. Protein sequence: CASMPLRTEAFF.

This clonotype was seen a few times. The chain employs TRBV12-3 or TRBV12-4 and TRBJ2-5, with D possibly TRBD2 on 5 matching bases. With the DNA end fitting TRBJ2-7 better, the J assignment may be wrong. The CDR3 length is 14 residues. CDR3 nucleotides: TGTGCCAGCGCCTCGACTGGACTCGCCCCCGAGCAGTACTTC. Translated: CASASTGLAPEQYF.

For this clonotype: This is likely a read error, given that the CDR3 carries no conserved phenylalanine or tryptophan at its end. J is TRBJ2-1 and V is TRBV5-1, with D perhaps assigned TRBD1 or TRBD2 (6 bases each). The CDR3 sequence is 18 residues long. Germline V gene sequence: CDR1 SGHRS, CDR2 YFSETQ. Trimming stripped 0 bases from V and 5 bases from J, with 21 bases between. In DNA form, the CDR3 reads TGCGCCAGCAGCTTGGCCCCCCAGGGGAGCGGGTCTCACAATGAGCAGTTCTGC. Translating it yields CASSLAPQGSGSHNEQFC.

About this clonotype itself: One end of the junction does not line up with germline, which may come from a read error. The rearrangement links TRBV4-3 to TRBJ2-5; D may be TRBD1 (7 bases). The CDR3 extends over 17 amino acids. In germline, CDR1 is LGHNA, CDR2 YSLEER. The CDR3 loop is CASGQAPGGLYQETQYF. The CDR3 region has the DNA TGCGCCAGCGGCCAAGCCCCAGGGGGACTGTACCAAGAGACCCAGTACTTC.

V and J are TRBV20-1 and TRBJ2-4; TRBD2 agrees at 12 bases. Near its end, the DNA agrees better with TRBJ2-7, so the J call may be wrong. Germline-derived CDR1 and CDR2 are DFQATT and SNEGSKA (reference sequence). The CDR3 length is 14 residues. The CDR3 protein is CSARGTSGIYEQYF. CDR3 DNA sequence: TGCAGTGCTAGAGGGACTAGCGGGATTTACGAGCAGTACTTC.

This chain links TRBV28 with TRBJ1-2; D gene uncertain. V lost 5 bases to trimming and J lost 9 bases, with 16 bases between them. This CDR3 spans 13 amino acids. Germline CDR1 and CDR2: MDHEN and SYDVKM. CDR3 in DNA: TGTGCCAGCAGTCTTTCGAAGGTCGGTAGCTACACCTTC. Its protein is CASSLSKVGSYTF.

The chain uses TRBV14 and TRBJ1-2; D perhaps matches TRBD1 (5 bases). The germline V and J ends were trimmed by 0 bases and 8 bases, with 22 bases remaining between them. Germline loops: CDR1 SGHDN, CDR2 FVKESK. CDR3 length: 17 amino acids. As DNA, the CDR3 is TGTGCCAGCAGCCAAGATCGCACGACAGTCGATATCAGCGGCTACACCTTC. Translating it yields CASSQDRTTVDISGYTF.

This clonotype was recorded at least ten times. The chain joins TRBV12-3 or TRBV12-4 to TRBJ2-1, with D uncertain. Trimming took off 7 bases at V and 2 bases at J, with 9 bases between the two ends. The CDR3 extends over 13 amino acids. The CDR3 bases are TGTGCCAGCAACCCGGGCCCCTACAATGAGCAGTTCTTC. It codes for CASNPGPYNEQFF.

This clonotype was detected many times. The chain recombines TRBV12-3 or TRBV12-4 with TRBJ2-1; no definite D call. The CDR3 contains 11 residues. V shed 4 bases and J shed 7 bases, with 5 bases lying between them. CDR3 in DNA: TGTGCCAGCAGTTCGTGGAATGAGCAGTTCTTC. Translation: CASSSWNEQFF.

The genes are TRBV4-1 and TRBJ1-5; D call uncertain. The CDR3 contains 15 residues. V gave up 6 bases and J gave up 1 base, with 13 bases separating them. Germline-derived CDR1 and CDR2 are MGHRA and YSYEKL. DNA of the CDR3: TGCGCCAGCAGTAATATTCTGACAAGCAATCAGCCCCAGCATTTT. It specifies CASSNILTSNQPQHF.

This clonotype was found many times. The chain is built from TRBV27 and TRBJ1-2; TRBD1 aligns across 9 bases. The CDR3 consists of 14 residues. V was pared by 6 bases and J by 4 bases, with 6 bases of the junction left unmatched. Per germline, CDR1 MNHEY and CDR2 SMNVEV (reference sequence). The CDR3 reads CASRLGQGTYGYTF. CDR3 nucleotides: TGTGCCAGCAGGCTCGGACAGGGGACCTATGGCTACACCTTC.

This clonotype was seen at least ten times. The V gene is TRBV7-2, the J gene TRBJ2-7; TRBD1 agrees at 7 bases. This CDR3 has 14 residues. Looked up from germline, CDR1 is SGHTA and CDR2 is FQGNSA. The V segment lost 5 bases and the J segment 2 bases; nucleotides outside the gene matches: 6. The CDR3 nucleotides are TGTGCCAGCAGCCAGGCCGGGACAGCCTACGAGCAGTACTTC. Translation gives CASSQAGTAYEQYF.